This T cell receptor beta chain was profiled in a study of blood T cell repertoires in COVID-19. Whole-study context: COVID-19 samples collected from the United States, Italy and Spain covered acute and convalescent phases. Sample material is recorded as cDNA or gDNA derived from T cells, B-cell-depleted T cells, or PBMCs.

CDR3 size: 16 residues. Per the germline V gene, CDR1 is SGHTA and CDR2 is FQGNSA. V lost 4 bases to trimming and J lost 2 bases; unmatched junction nucleotides: 7. This table comes from immunoSEQ multiplex PCR, and its TCRdb copy is limited to in-frame clones, with some not included. Here the sample spans fewer than 350,000 clones, roughly 90% being singletons. Seattle's cohort entered during active infection and was followed longitudinally. The chain couples TRBV7-2 to TRBJ1-3; 8 bases align to TRBD1. Input material: peripheral blood. The sequence was collected from a woman younger than 45 with COVID-19, enrolled during active disease. CDR3 protein: CASSSHRTGPGNTIYF. CDR3 bases: TGTGCCAGCAGCTCACATCGGACAGGGCCTGGAAACACCATATATTTT. Supplemented by reference TRBV7-2 and TRBJ1-3, the full variable domain reads GAGVSQSPSNKVTEKGKDVELRCDPISGHTALYWYRQSLGQGLEFLIYFQGNSAPDKSGLPSDRFSAERTGGSVSTLTIQRTQQEDSAVYLCASSSHRTGPGNTIYFGEGSWLTVV.